This T cell receptor beta chain is from a study of cytomegalovirus exposure and HLA in healthy donors. PCR amplification relied on 60 Vbeta primers (plus 13 Jbeta primers). Repertoires were generated with immunoSEQ multiplex PCR, while TCRdb's copy carries only in-frame clones and drops some. The sample totals about 39,000 clones; its top ten clones hold about 4.2%. As to this clone: What it recognizes is unknown.

The CDR3 is 12 residues long. Trimming left V 4 bases short and J 4 bases short, with 8 bases between. Germline values: CDR1 GTSNPN, CDR2 SVGIG (reference sequence). The study's findings and limits: Specificity for CMV antigens was confirmed in vitro for three of the CMV-associated chains.

Sequencing was carried out using PBMCs. The V call is TRBV30, the J call TRBJ1-5; TRBD1 is a possible D gene (5 bases). The sequence came from a male donor in good health and CMV-seronegative. The CDR3 region is CAWMDKNQPQHF. The CDR3 DNA sequence: TGTGCCTGGATGGACAAAAATCAGCCCCAGCATTTT.